These 3 T cell receptor beta chains were all obtained from the same sample, sequenced in a study of cytomegalovirus exposure and HLA in healthy donors. In the PCR, 60 Vbeta and 13 Jbeta primers were used. Repertoires were generated with immunoSEQ multiplex PCR, while TCRdb's copy carries only in-frame clones and drops some. This sample has 100,000 to 150,000 clones, with 74% found just once. Sample: PBMCs. The receptors were sampled from a middle-aged man in good health and CMV-seropositive.

The chain combines TRBV2 with TRBJ2-7; no firm D call. This CDR3 has 16 residues. In germline, CDR1 is SNHLY, CDR2 FYNNEI. The ends were cut back, 6 bases at V and 0 bases at J, with 18 bases in the middle. CDR3 amino acids: CASSDTKWVSSYEQYF. For the CDR3, the DNA is TGTGCCAGCAGCGACACGAAGTGGGTTAGCTCCTACGAGCAGTACTTC. The full variable domain, with the rest looked up from reference TRBV2 and TRBJ2-7, is EPEVTQTPSHQVTQMGQEVILRCVPISNHLYFYWYRQILGQKVEFLVSFYNNEISEKSEIFDDQFSVERPDGSNFTLKIRSTKLEDSAMYFCASSDTKWVSSYEQYFGPGTRLTVT.

This clone was recorded once. The CDR3 loop reads CASSPKGQPYNEQFF. DNA for the CDR3: TGTGCCAGCAGCCCCAAGGGACAACCCTACAATGAGCAGTTCTTC. V is TRBV6-6 and J is TRBJ2-1; TRBD1 is a possible D gene (6 bases). Germline assignment: CDR1 MNHNY and CDR2 SVGAGI (reference sequence). This CDR3 has 15 amino acids. V lost 6 bases, J lost 2 bases, and 14 bases lay in between.

The gene calls are TRBV11-2 and TRBJ2-2; a possible D gene is TRBD2 (6 bases). The CDR3 sequence is 17 residues long. V was clipped by 4 bases and J by 5 bases, with 20 bases between them. The germline CDR1 and CDR2 sequences are SGHAT and FQNNGV. CDR3 residues: CASSSPPSGRRTGELFF. CDR3 in DNA: TGTGCCAGCAGCTCCCCGCCATCCGGGAGAAGGACCGGGGAGCTGTTTTTT.